The sequence of this T cell receptor beta chain was determined in a study of monozygotic twins with inflammatory bowel disease. Making cDNA involved eight separate reactions per sample. TCRdb reworked the 5' RACE reads into one entry per CDR3 protein, no DNA. Here the sample table reports approximately 330,000 distinct CDR3 sequences. Per the germline V gene, CDR1 is SGHTA and CDR2 is FQGTGA. This CDR3 region has 15 residues. The total RNA came straight from whole blood, and T cells were not sorted beforehand. This chain joins TRBV7-3 and TRBJ1-6; TCRdb's D call, TRBD1, is unchecked because there is no DNA. The clonotype was recovered from a human donor with ulcerative colitis or Crohn's disease, or a healthy co-twin of an affected twin (not recorded which). The sequenced material came from blood. CDR3: CASSLIGQNNSPLHF.